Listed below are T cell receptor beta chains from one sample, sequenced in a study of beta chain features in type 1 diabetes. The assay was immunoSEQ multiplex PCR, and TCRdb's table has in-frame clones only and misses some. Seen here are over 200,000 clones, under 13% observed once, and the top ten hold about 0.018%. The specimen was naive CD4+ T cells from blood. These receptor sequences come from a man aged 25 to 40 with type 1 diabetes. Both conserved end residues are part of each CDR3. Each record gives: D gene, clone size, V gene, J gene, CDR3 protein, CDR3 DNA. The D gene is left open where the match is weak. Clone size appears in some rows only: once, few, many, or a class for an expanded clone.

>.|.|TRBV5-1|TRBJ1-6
CASSVGDTAWEPLHF
TGCGCCAGCAGCGTCGGGGACACGGCTTGGGAGCCCCTCCACTTT
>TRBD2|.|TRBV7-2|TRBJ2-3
CASSLGLGGGTDTQYF
TGTGCCAGCAGCCTCGGACTAGGCGGGGGCACAGATACGCAGTATTTT
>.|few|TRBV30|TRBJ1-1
CAWSGQGLPNTEAFF
TGTGCCTGGAGTGGGCAGGGGCTTCCGAACACTGAAGCTTTCTTT
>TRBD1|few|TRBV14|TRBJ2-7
CASSVRDRPYEQYF
TGTGCCAGCAGCGTACGGGACAGGCCTTACGAGCAGTACTTC
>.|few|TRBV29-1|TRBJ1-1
CSVGGFRAFF
TGCAGCGTGGGCGGGTTTAGAGCTTTCTTT
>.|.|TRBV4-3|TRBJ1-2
CASSQALQGYGYTF
TGCGCCAGCAGCCAAGCCCTGCAGGGCTATGGCTACACCTTC
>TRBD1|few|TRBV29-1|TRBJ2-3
CSVTVGQGAPDTQYF
TGCAGCGTTACCGTCGGACAGGGGGCCCCAGATACGCAGTATTTT
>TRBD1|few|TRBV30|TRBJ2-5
CAWRGPGTGRRETQYF
TGTGCCTGGAGGGGGCCCGGGACAGGGCGGCGAGAGACCCAGTACTTC
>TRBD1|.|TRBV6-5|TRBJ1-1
CASSYRDREGAFF
TGTGCCAGCAGTTACCGGGACAGGGAGGGAGCTTTCTTT
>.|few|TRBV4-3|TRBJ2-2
CASSRLRTTDGELFF
TGCGCCAGCAGCCGGTTGAGGACTACTGACGGGGAGCTGTTTTTT